These 25 T cell receptor beta chains were all obtained from the same sample, sequenced in a study of blood T cell repertoires in COVID-19. Measured with immunoSEQ multiplex PCR; TCRdb has only the in-frame clones, and not every one. This sample yields about 480,000 clones, of which roughly 89% are seen a single time; 0.9% belongs to the top ten. Sequencing was performed on peripheral blood. All receptors derive from a man in his late teens or twenties with COVID-19, enrolled during active disease.

This chain uses TRBV5-1 with TRBJ1-3; no firm D call. CDR3 size: 14 residues. The germline CDR1 and CDR2 sequences are SGHRS and YFSETQ. Deletions cut 4 bases from V and 3 bases from J, with 11 bases between. In nucleotides, the CDR3 is TGCGCCAGCAGCCCCCCCGGGGATGGAAACACCATATATTTT. Its protein product is CASSPPGDGNTIYF.

The chain has TRBV11-2 and TRBJ2-2; 8 nucleotides align to TRBD1. The CDR3 covers 16 residues. Germline-derived CDR1 and CDR2 are SGHAT and FQNNGV. V shed 3 bases and J 5 bases; nucleotides not matched to a gene: 8. The CDR3 coding sequence is TGTGCCAGCAGCTTCCGACAGGGGATTATGACCGGGGAGCTGTTTTTT. This encodes CASSFRQGIMTGELFF. Drawing the rest from reference TRBV11-2 and TRBJ2-2, the complete variable domain is EAGVAQSPRYKIIEKRQSVAFWCNPISGHATLYWYQQILGQGPKLLIQFQNNGVVDDSQLPKDRFSAERLKGVDSTLKIQPAKLEDSAVYLCASSFRQGIMTGELFFGEGSRLTVL.

The rearrangement uses TRBV13 and TRBJ2-1, with TRBD2 matching 8 bases. The V gene end was trimmed by 5 bases and the J gene end by 9 bases; junction bases not matched to a gene: 12. The length of the CDR3 is 15 residues. Germline CDR1 reads PRHDT; CDR2 reads FYEKMQ (reference sequence). CDR3 amino acids: CASSAVSGTSFEQFF. In nucleotides, the CDR3 is TGTGCCAGCAGCGCGGTTTCCGGGACTAGTTTTGAGCAGTTCTTC.

J is TRBJ2-3 and V is TRBV5-1, with D possibly matching TRBD2 (6 bases). Looked up from germline, CDR1 is SGHRS and CDR2 is YFSETQ. This CDR3 is built from 14 residues. V was clipped by 6 bases and J by 0 bases, with 11 bases between them. CDR3: CASTGGVSTDTQYF. CDR3 DNA sequence: TGCGCCAGCACGGGCGGGGTTAGCACAGATACGCAGTATTTT.

The chain joins TRBV7-9 to TRBJ2-5, with TRBD2 as a possible D gene (6 bases). The germline gives CDR1 SEHNR, CDR2 FQNEAQ (reference sequence). CDR3 length: 15 amino acids. The V gene lost 5 bases and the J gene lost 0 bases, with 13 bases spanning the gap. CDR3 in amino acids: CASSLRERYQETQYF. In nucleotides, the CDR3 is TGTGCCAGCAGCCTGCGGGAACGGTACCAAGAGACCCAGTACTTC.

V is TRBV3-1 (or the pseudogene TRBV3-2) and J is TRBJ1-1; tentatively, D is TRBD1 (6 bases). CDR1 LGHDT and CDR2 YNNKEL come from the germline V gene (reference sequence). This CDR3 spans 16 amino acids. Trimming removed 5 bases from V and 4 bases from J, with 20 bases in between. Written as DNA, the CDR3 is TGTGCCAGCAGCTACGAGCCAGGGGTGATGTTCACTGAAGCTTTCTTT. This codes for CASSYEPGVMFTEAFF.

This clone was counted a single time. V gene TRBV3-1 (or the pseudogene TRBV3-2) combines with J gene TRBJ1-3; perhaps TRBD1 as D (6 bases). The V gene lost 5 bases and the J gene lost 5 bases, with 10 bases spanning the gap. Germline CDR1 reads LGHDT; CDR2 reads YNNKEL (reference sequence). The CDR3 is 13 amino acids. CDR3 residues: CASSWTARNTIYF. CDR3 bases: TGTGCCAGCAGCTGGACAGCAAGAAACACCATATATTTT.

The gene calls are TRBV25-1 and TRBJ2-1, with a weak D call TRBD2 (5 bases). The CDR3 covers 15 residues. V shed 8 bases and J shed 0 bases, with 14 bases lying between them. Germline V gives CDR1 MGHDK, CDR2 SYGVNS. The CDR3 spells CASGGISGSYNEQFF. In DNA form, the CDR3 reads TGTGCCAGCGGTGGGATAAGCGGCTCCTACAATGAGCAGTTCTTC.

J is TRBJ1-4 and V is TRBV30; D remains ambiguous. Germline V gene lookup returns CDR1 GTSNPN and CDR2 SVGIG (reference sequence). The CDR3 spans 14 residues. Between the trimmed V and J ends, which lost 0 bases and 6 bases, there was a span of 11 bases. The CDR3 spells CAWSVRGSDEKLFF. The CDR3 nucleotides are TGTGCCTGGAGTGTACGAGGGTCGGATGAAAAACTGTTTTTT.

The V gene is TRBV6-5, the J gene TRBJ1-6; tentatively, D is TRBD1 (5 bases). The CDR3 runs to 14 residues. Trimming shortened V by 8 bases and J by 5 bases, and 13 bases separated the two germline ends. Per the germline V gene, CDR1 is MNHEY and CDR2 is SVGAGI. For the CDR3, the DNA is TGTGCCAGCGCCCTGGGGCAGAATAATTCACCCCTCCACTTT. It is translated as CASALGQNNSPLHF.

The rearrangement joins TRBV5-6 to TRBJ1-2, with D maybe TRBD1 (6 bases). The CDR3 spans 13 residues. Trimming shortened V by 0 bases and J by 3 bases, and 6 bases separated the two germline ends. CDR1 and CDR2 from the germline V gene are SGHDT and YYEEEE. The CDR3 nucleotides read TGTGCCAGCAGCTTGGACAGGGACTATGGCTACACCTTC. It is translated as CASSLDRDYGYTF.

The rearrangement joins TRBV6-5 to TRBJ2-1, with 10 bases identical to TRBD2. CDR3 length: 15 residues. Unmatched junction bases numbered 9, after V lost 6 bases and J lost 7 bases. Germline V gene sequence: CDR1 MNHEY, CDR2 SVGAGI. CDR3 residues: CASSREGLAANEQFF. CDR3 sequence (DNA): TGTGCCAGCAGCAGAGAAGGACTAGCGGCAAATGAGCAGTTCTTC.

With respect to this clone: In the same sample, other DNA sequences code for this CDR3. J is TRBJ2-5 and V is TRBV20-1; weak D call: TRBD2 (6 bases). Trimming removed 3 bases from V and 4 bases from J, with 6 bases in between. The germline gives CDR1 DFQATT, CDR2 SNEGSKA (reference sequence). CDR3 length equals 11 residues. The CDR3 coding sequence is TGCAGTGCTAGGGGGGGAGAGACCCAGTACTTC. Translated, it gives CSARGGETQYF.

CDR3 residues: CASNRDRDFYGYTF. CDR3 nucleotide sequence: TGTGCCAGCAACCGGGACAGGGATTTCTATGGCTACACCTTC. J is TRBJ1-2 and V is TRBV5-4; 9 nucleotides align to TRBD1. Germline CDR1 SGHNT, CDR2 YYREEE (reference sequence). V was clipped by 6 bases and J by 4 bases; unmatched bases: 7. This CDR3 region has 14 residues.

This clone came up once. The chain carries TRBV13 and TRBJ1-2; TRBD1 matches 9 bases. Trimming cost V 8 bases and J 2 bases; bases outside gene matches: 3. Germline CDR1 PRHDT, CDR2 FYEKMQ (reference sequence). The CDR3 is made up of 13 amino acids. CDR3 region: CASSQGANYGYTF. The CDR3 DNA sequence: TGTGCCAGCTCACAGGGGGCCAACTATGGCTACACCTTC.

The V and J genes are TRBV7-8 and TRBJ1-2; 10 positions agree with TRBD1. CDR3 length: 15 residues. CDR1 and CDR2 (germline): SGHVS, FQNEAQ. V shed 1 base and J 8 bases; nucleotides not matched to a gene: 7. CDR3: CASSLVVTGGAGYTF. In nucleotides, the CDR3 is TGTGCCAGCAGCTTAGTGGTGACAGGGGGCGCGGGCTACACCTTC.

This chain joins TRBV2 and TRBJ1-1; possibly TRBD1 for D (6 bases). Trimming removed 5 bases at V and 5 bases at J, with 15 bases between. The CDR3 sequence is 14 residues long. Germline V gene sequence: CDR1 SNHLY, CDR2 FYNNEI. This chain's CDR3 is CASSQREGGTEAFF. CDR3 sequence (DNA): TGTGCCAGCAGTCAGAGAGAAGGGGGTACTGAAGCTTTCTTT.

The gene calls are TRBV21-1 and TRBJ2-2; TRBD1 is the table's D call, not checked against the DNA. TRBV21-1 is tagged as a pseudogene. The CDR3 is 20 amino acids. DNA of the CDR3: TGTGCCAGCAGCCCACCCCGGGACAGGGGGCAGGTTACGAACACCGGGGAGCTGTTTTTT. It codes for CASSPPRDRGQVTNTGELFF.

This chain uses TRBV4-2 with TRBJ2-1; 10 positions agree with TRBD2. The CDR3 covers 18 residues. V lost 2 bases and J lost 0; bases outside the gene matches: 7. From germline, CDR1 is LGHNA and CDR2 YNFKEQ. In DNA, the CDR3 is TGTGCCAGCAGCCAAAGACAGGGACTAGCGTCCTCCTACAATGAGCAGTTCTTC. It encodes CASSQRQGLASSYNEQFF.

The rearrangement joins TRBV10-1 to TRBJ2-3; 8 bases agree with TRBD2. Germline V gives CDR1 WNHNN, CDR2 SYGVQD (reference sequence). The junction had 2 bases not matched to a gene; V was cut back by 3 bases and J by 0 bases. The CDR3 covers 15 residues. This CDR3 is CASSDLAGSTDTQYF. In DNA form, the CDR3 reads TGCGCCAGCAGTGACTTAGCGGGGAGCACAGATACGCAGTATTTT.

The chain employs TRBV18 and TRBJ2-3, with 7 bases identical to TRBD1. Germline-derived CDR1 and CDR2 are KGHSH and LQKENI. Trimming at V came to 1 base and at J to 5 bases, leaving 6 bases not matched to a gene. This CDR3 has 15 residues. The CDR3 loop reads CASSPRGQVGDTQYF. In DNA form, the CDR3 reads TGTGCCAGCTCACCACGAGGACAGGTAGGAGATACGCAGTATTTT.

V is TRBV5-1 and J is TRBJ1-2, with D perhaps TRBD1 (5 bases). The CDR3 covers 14 residues. Germline loops: CDR1 SGHRS, CDR2 YFSETQ. Trimming took 3 bases from V and 0 from J, leaving 9 bases between them. CDR3 DNA sequence: TGCGCCAGCAGCTGGACATCCACTAACTATGGCTACACCTTC. Amino acid sequence: CASSWTSTNYGYTF. The variable domain in full, with the rest retrieved from reference TRBV5-1 and TRBJ1-2, is KAGVTQTPRYLIKTRGQQVTLSCSPISGHRSVSWYQQTPGQGLQFLFEYFSETQRNKGNFPGRFSGRQFSNSRSEMNVSTLELGDSALYLCASSWTSTNYGYTFGSGTRLTVV.

The V gene is TRBV27, the J gene TRBJ2-1; 7 bases are shared with TRBD1. V was pared by 6 bases and J by 4 bases, with 9 bases of the junction left unmatched. Germline values: CDR1 MNHEY, CDR2 SMNVEV (reference sequence). This CDR3 comprises 15 residues. CDR3 loop: CASRGPGQTYNEQFF. As DNA, the CDR3 is TGTGCCAGCAGAGGACCGGGACAGACTTACAATGAGCAGTTCTTC.

This clone was observed a few times. The rearrangement joins TRBV4-2 to TRBJ1-1, with D uncertain. There are 13 residues in the CDR3. V shed 8 bases and J shed 0 bases, with 10 bases lying between them. Looked up from germline, CDR1 is LGHNA and CDR2 is YNFKEQ. In DNA form, the CDR3 reads TGTGCCAGCCGAGGCCCTATGAACACTGAAGCTTTCTTT. Amino acids: CASRGPMNTEAFF.

V usage is TRBV10-2 and J usage is TRBJ1-5, with a weak D call TRBD1 (6 bases). Germline assignment: CDR1 WSHSY and CDR2 SAAADI. Trimming cost V 3 bases and J 4 bases, with 10 bases left between them. The CDR3 sequence is 14 residues long. The CDR3 nucleotides read TGCGCCAGCAGTGAAAGTGACAGGAATCAGCCCCAGCATTTT. Translation gives CASSESDRNQPQHF.